These T cell receptor beta chains were read from a single sample in a study of identical twins. MiXCR was run by TCRdb on the 5' RACE reads, yielding one entry per CDR3 protein. The table records about 100,000 distinct CDR3 sequences, 5.9% of them present only once. Sequencing was carried out using memory T cells sorted from blood. All receptors derive from a woman aged 45-59 years in good health. Both conserved end residues are part of each CDR3. Some rows mark clone size as missing; the rest say once, few, many or name a class of expanded clone.

v_call,cdr3_length,j_call,clone_size,cdr3_aa
TRBV14,16,TRBJ2-1,.,CASSLILAVSYNEQFF
TRBV12-3/TRBV12-4,12,TRBJ2-7,many,CASTSHAYEQYF
TRBV6-5,14,TRBJ2-3,few,CASRNLAGGRAQYF
TRBV11-2,16,TRBJ2-1,many,CASSLLTSGPYNEQFF
TRBV7-8,16,TRBJ2-3,many,CASSLAGSTITDTQYF
TRBV19,12,TRBJ2-1,many,CASSEGWTKEFF
TRBV4-1,14,TRBJ2-7,many,CASSQGRAPVEQYF
TRBV6-6,16,TRBJ2-4,few,CASSPSGPRAKNIQYF
TRBV7-2,17,TRBJ1-2,many,CASSLGLLRATNYGYTF
TRBV19,12,TRBJ2-3,many,CASRGAKDTQYF
TRBV29-1,12,TRBJ2-5,many,CSVPSGRETQYF
TRBV2,16,TRBJ2-2,many,CASSPALGLVTGELFF
TRBV12-3/TRBV12-4,14,TRBJ2-7,many,CASSSTRRSYEQYF
TRBV7-2,15,TRBJ1-1,many,CASSPRPGRSVWAFF
TRBV20-1,14,TRBJ1-3,many,CSASQGLGGNTIYF
TRBV6-5,15,TRBJ1-3,many,CASSIGLPSGNTIYF
TRBV6-5,16,TRBJ2-7,many,CASSGPGVSGASEQYF
TRBV3-1,14,TRBJ1-1,many,CASSQATGGTEAFF
TRBV4-2,15,TRBJ1-3,many,CASSPEGMSGNTIYF
TRBV9,14,TRBJ2-7,many,CASSVDSSSYEQYF
TRBV19,15,TRBJ2-2,few,CASKSARRNTGELFF
TRBV7-2,13,TRBJ2-1,many,CASRRLAENEQFF
TRBV3-1,15,TRBJ1-1,few,CASSPHIGGGAEAFF
TRBV20-1,14,TRBJ2-1,many,CSASVPRSYNEQFF
TRBV5-6,14,TRBJ1-4,many,CASSSKGRNEKLFF
TRBV15,15,TRBJ1-2,many,CATSRGESGTAGYTF
TRBV10-2,13,TRBJ2-5,many,CASSEPHRETQYF
TRBV7-2,17,TRBJ2-5,.,CASSSPGLAGDLETQYF
TRBV27,21,TRBJ1-3,.,CASSPLLRGWTRGDSGNTIYF
TRBV20-1,13,TRBJ2-2,many,CSARPRTSGELFF
TRBV6-1,20,TRBJ2-3,few,CASRRKGSLIQIKSTDTQYF
TRBV6-2/TRBV6-3,12,TRBJ2-1,many,CASSPYFGEQFF
TRBV20-1,13,TRBJ2-1,many,CSAPGNWGNEQFF
TRBV24-1,14,TRBJ1-5,many,CATSRPGQNQPQHF
TRBV11-1,16,TRBJ1-1,many,CASSLVGDSLEEEAFF
TRBV5-1,16,TRBJ2-7,many,CASSLSADRGNSQQYF
TRBV11-3,18,TRBJ2-1,.,CASSPRSGSGRLYNEQFF
TRBV28,14,TRBJ2-2,many,CASSLHGPTGELFF
TRBV4-1,16,TRBJ2-5,many,CASSQDQGGSRETQYF
TRBV19,13,TRBJ2-3,few,CASSKGGTDTQYF
TRBV19,13,TRBJ2-7,.,CASSMKLVYEQYF
TRBV5-1,17,TRBJ1-2,few,CASSPGGGPPYDYGYTF
TRBV30,13,TRBJ2-2,few,CAWSPDIAGELFF
TRBV3-1,15,TRBJ2-5,many,CASSQDRGHVKTQYF
TRBV2,15,TRBJ2-2,.,CASSEQNTNTGELFF
TRBV20-1,14,TRBJ2-5,few,CSAGGTSGQETQYF
TRBV11-1,14,TRBJ2-5,few,CASSDTQGGETQYF
TRBV7-8,16,TRBJ2-3,many,CASSLALAGDEDTQYF
TRBV15,15,TRBJ1-1,many,CATSRDPGGDTEAFF
TRBV20-1,15,TRBJ2-7,many,CSAEPGQGGAYEQYF
TRBV12-3/TRBV12-4,15,TRBJ2-3,many,CASSLKEQRTDTQYF